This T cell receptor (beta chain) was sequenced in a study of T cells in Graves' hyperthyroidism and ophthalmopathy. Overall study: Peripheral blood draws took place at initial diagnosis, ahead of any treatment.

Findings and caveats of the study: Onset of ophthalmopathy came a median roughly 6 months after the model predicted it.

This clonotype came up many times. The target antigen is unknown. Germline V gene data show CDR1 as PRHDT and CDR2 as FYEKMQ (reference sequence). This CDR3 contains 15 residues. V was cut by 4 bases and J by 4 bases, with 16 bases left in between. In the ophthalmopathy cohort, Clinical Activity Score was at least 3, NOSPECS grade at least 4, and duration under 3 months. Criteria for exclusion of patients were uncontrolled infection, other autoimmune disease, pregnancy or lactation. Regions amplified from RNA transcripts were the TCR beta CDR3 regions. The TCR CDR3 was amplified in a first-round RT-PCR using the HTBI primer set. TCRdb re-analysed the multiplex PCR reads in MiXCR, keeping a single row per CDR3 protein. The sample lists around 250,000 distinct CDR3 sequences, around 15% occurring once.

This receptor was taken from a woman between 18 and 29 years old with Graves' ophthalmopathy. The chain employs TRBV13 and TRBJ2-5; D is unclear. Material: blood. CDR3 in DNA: TGTGCCAGCAGCTCACCGGGTCTGAATGGAGAGACCCAGTACTTC. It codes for CASSSPGLNGETQYF.